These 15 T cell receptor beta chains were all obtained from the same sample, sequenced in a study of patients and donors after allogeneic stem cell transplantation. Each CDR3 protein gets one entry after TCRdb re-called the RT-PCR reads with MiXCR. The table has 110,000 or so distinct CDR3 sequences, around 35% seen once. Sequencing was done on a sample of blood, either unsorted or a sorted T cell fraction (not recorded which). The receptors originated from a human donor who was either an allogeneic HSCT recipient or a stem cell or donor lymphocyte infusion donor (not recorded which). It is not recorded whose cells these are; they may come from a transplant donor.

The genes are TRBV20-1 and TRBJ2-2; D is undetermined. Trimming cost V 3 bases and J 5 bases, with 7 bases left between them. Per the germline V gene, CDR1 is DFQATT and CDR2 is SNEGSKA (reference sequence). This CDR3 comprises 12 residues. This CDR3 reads CSARPDTGELFF. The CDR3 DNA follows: TGCAGTGCTAGGCCGGATACCGGGGAGCTGTTTTTT.

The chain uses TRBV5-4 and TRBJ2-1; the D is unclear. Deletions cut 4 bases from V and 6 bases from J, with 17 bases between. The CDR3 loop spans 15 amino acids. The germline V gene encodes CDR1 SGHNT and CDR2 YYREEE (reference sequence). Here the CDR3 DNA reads TGTGCCAGCAGCGTTACCCCCCTGGTGGGCAATGAGCAGTTCTTC. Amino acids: CASSVTPLVGNEQFF.

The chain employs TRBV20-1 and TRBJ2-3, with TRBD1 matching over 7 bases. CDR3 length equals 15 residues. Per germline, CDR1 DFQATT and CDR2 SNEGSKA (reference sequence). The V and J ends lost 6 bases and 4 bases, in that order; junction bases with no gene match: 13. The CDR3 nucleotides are TGCAGTGCCTCCGGACAGGATCATGAAGCAGATACGCAGTATTTT. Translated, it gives CSASGQDHEADTQYF.

The CDR3 region has the DNA TGTGCCAGCACAGACAGGAGCTACGAGCAGTACTTC. Translation: CASTDRSYEQYF. This chain links TRBV28 with TRBJ2-7, with TRBD1 as a possible D gene (6 bases). Germline V gene data show CDR1 as MDHEN and CDR2 as SYDVKM. The V gene lost 7 bases and the J gene lost 3 bases, with 10 bases spanning the gap. There are 12 residues in the CDR3. Full variable domain (remainder filled in from reference TRBV28 and TRBJ2-7): DVKVTQSSRYLVKRTGEKVFLECVQDMDHENMFWYRQDPGLGLRLIYFSYDVKMKEKGDIPEGYSVSREKKERFSLILESASTNQTSMYLCASTDRSYEQYFGPGTRLTVT.

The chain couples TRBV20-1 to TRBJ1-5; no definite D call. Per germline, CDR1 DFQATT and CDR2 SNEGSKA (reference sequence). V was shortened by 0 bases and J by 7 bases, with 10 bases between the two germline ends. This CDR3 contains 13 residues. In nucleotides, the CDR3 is TGCAGTGCTAGAGATCCGGCTGGGCAGCCCCAGCATTTT. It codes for CSARDPAGQPQHF.

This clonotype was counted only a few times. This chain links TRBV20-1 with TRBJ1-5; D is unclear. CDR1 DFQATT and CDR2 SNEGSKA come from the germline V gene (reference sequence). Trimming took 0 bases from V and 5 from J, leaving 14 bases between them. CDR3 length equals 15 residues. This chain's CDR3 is CSAREFRGTYQPQHF. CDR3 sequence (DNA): TGCAGTGCTAGAGAGTTCCGGGGTACATATCAGCCCCAGCATTTT.

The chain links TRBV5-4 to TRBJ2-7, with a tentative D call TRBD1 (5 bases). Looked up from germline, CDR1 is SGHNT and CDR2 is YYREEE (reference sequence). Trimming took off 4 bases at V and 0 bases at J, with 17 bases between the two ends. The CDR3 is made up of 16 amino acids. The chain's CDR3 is CASSKKTGVDSYEQYF. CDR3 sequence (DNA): TGTGCCAGCAGCAAAAAAACAGGAGTAGACTCCTACGAGCAGTACTTC.

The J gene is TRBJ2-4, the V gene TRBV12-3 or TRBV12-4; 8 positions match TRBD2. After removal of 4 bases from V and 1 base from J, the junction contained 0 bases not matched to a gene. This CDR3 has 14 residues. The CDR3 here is CASSWTSAKNIQYF. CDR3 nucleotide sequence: TGTGCCAGCAGTTGGACTAGCGCCAAAAACATTCAGTACTTC.

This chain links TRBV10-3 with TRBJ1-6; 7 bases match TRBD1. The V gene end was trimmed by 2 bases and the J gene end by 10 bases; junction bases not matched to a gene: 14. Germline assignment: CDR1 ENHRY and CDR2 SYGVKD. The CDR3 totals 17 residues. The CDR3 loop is CAISEPDRSGLGSPLHF. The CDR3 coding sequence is TGTGCCATCAGTGAGCCGGACAGGTCGGGGTTGGGATCACCCCTCCACTTT.

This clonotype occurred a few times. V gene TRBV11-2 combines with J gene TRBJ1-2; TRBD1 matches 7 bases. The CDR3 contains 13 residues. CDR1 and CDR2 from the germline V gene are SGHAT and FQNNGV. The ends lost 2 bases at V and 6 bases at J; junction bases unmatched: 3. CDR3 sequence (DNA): TGTGCCAGCAGCTTACAGGGGGTCAATGGCTACACCTTC. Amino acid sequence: CASSLQGVNGYTF.

The CDR3 DNA sequence: TGCAGTGCTAGCCTCGACAGGACAAATGAAAAACTGTTTTTT. Translation: CSASLDRTNEKLFF. The V and J genes are TRBV20-1 and TRBJ1-4, with a weak D call TRBD1 (6 bases). The germline V gene has CDR1 DFQATT and CDR2 SNEGSKA (reference sequence). V was pared by 3 bases and J by 5 bases, with 13 bases between. The CDR3 runs 14 residues.

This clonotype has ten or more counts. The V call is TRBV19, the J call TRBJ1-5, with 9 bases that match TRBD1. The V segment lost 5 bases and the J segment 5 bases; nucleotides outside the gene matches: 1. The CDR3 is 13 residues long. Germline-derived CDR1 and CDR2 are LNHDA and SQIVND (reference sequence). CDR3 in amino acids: CASSRTGDQPQHF. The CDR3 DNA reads TGTGCCAGTAGTCGGACAGGGGATCAGCCCCAGCATTTT.

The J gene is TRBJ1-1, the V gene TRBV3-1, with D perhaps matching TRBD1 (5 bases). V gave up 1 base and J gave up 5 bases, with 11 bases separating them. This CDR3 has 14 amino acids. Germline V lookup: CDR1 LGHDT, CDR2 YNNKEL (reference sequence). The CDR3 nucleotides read TGTGCCAGCAGCCAAGCTGGGGCCGGGACTGAAGCTTTCTTT. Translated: CASSQAGAGTEAFF.

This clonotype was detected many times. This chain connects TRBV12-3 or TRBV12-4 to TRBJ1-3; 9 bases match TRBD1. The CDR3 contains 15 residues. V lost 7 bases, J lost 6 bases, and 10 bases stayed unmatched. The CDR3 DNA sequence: TGTGCCAGCACCCCGGGACAGGGACAAATAAACACCATATATTTT. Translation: CASTPGQGQINTIYF.

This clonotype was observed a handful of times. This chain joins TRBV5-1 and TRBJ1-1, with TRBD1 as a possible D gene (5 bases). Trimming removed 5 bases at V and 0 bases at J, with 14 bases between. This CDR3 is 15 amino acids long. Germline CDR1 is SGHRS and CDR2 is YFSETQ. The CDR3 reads CASRATANMNTEAFF. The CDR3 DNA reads TGCGCCAGCAGGGCGACAGCTAACATGAACACTGAAGCTTTCTTT.